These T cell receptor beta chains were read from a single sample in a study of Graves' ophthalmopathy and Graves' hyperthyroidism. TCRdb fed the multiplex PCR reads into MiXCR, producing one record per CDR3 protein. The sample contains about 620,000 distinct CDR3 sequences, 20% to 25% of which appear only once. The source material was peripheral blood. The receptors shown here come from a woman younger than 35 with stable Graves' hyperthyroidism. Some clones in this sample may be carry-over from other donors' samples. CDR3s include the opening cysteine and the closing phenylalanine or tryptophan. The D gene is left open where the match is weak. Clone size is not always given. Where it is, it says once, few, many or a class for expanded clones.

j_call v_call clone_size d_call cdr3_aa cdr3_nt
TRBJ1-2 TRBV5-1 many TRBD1 CASSQTYGTGKVHGYTF TGCGCCAGCAGCCAGACTTACGGGACAGGGAAGGTGCATGGCTACACCTTC
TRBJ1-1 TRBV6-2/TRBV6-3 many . CASSYGQLEAFF TGTGCCAGCAGTTATGGGCAGCTTGAAGCTTTCTTT
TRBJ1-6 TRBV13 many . CASSFDPNSPLHF TGTGCCAGCAGCTTCGATCCCAATTCACCCCTCCACTTT
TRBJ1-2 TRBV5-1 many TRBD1 CASSVGTGAKHGYTF TGCGCCAGCAGCGTCGGGACAGGGGCTAAACATGGCTACACCTTC
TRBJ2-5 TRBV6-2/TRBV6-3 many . CASSYHRGTETQYF TGTGCCAGCAGTTACCATAGGGGCACGGAGACCCAGTACTTC
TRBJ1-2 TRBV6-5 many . CASSYSGLPRGYTF TGTGCCAGCAGTTACTCCGGGCTCCCTCGAGGCTACACCTTC
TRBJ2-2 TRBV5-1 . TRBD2 CASSLGGLAGVVGELFF TGCGCCAGCAGCTTGGGAGGTCTAGCGGGAGTCGTCGGGGAGCTGTTTTTT
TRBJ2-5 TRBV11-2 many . CASSFGTRETQYF TGTGCCAGCAGCTTCGGGACTCGAGAAACCCAGTACTTC
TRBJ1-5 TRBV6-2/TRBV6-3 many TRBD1 CASRTGGVGNQPQHF TGTGCCAGCAGAACAGGGGGCGTTGGCAATCAGCCCCAGCATTTT
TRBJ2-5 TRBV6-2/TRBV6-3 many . CASSYSARSQTQYF TGTGCCAGCAGTTACTCCGCGCGGTCACAGACCCAGTACTTC
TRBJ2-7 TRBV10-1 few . CASSEVLALPYEQYF TGCGCCAGCAGTGAGGTTCTAGCGTTACCCTACGAGCAGTACTTC
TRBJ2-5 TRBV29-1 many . CSVERGSWETQYF TGCAGCGTTGAGAGGGGGAGTTGGGAGACCCAGTACTTC
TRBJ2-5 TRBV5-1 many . CASSRGQGTQETQYF TGCGCCAGCAGCCGGGGGCAGGGAACCCAAGAGACCCAGTACTTC
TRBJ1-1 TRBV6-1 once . CASSTVQVGQGMGAFF TGTGCCAGCAGTACAGTACAGGTGGGGCAGGGAATGGGGGCTTTCTTT
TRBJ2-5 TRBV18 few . CASSPYLQETQYF TGTGCCAGCTCACCATATCTGCAAGAGACCCAGTACTTC
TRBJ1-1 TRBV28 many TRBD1 CASSLMGIRGLGNTEAFF TGTGCCAGCAGTTTAATGGGTATCAGGGGGCTGGGGAACACTGAAGCTTTCTTT
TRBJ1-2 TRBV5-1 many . CATRGDSNYGYTF TGCGCCACCCGGGGTGACAGTAACTATGGCTACACCTTC
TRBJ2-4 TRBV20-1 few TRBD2 CSAGWRGLNIKYF TGCAGTGCTGGGTGGCGGGGACTAAACATTAAGTACTTC
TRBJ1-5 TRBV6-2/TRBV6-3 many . CASNEGGDYRPQHF TGTGCCAGCAATGAGGGCGGCGATTATCGGCCCCAGCATTTT
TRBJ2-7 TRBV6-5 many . CASSYTEVGYEQYF TGTGCCAGCAGTTACACCGAAGTAGGCTACGAGCAGTACTTC
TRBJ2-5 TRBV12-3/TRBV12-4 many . CASKHEGLGETQYF TGTGCCAGCAAACACGAAGGTCTCGGGGAGACCCAGTACTTC
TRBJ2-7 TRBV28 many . CASSKTVRWGEQYF TGTGCCAGCAGTAAGACAGTTAGGTGGGGCGAGCAGTACTTC
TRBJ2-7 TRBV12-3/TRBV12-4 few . CASSYGGSPYEQYF TGTGCCAGCAGCTATGGGGGTTCCCCCTACGAGCAGTACTTC
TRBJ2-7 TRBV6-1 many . CASSDVGTVSSYEQYF TGTGCCAGCAGTGATGTCGGGACGGTGAGCTCCTACGAGCAGTACTTC
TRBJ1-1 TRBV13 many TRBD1 CASSFRGQSNTEAFF TGTGCCAGCAGCTTCCGGGGACAGAGCAACACTGAAGCTTTCTTT
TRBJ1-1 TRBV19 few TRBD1 CASSWGQGGEAFF TGTGCCAGTAGTTGGGGACAGGGCGGTGAAGCTTTCTTT
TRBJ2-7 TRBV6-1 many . CASTGGHRTYEQYF TGTGCCAGCACCGGGGGTCACAGAACCTACGAGCAGTACTTC
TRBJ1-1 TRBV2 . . CASSEAQLGFSEAFF TGTGCCAGCAGTGAGGCGCAGCTTGGGTTCTCTGAAGCTTTCTTT
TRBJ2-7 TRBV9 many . CASSNGGTYEQYF TGTGCCAGCAGCAATGGCGGAACCTACGAGCAGTACTTC
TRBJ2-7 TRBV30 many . CAWSGGQKPYEQYF TGTGCCTGGAGTGGGGGGCAGAAACCCTACGAGCAGTACTTC
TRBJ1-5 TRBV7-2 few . CASSSSHSNQPQHF TGTGCCAGCAGCTCAAGCCATAGCAATCAGCCCCAGCATTTT
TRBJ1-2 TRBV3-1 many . CASSLGGTGGYTF TGTGCCAGCAGCCTCGGGGGCACAGGTGGCTACACCTTC
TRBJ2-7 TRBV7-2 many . CASSLFASTYEQYF TGTGCCAGCAGCCTTTTTGCCTCAACCTACGAGCAGTACTTC
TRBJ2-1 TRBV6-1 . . CASSEAGWYSYNEQFF TGTGCCAGCAGTGAAGCGGGCTGGTATTCCTACAATGAGCAGTTCTTC
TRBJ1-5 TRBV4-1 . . CASSQKVLGNQPQHF TGCGCCAGCAGCCAAAAGGTCCTGGGCAATCAGCCCCAGCATTTT
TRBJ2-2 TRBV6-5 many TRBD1 CASSFTGAGELFF TGTGCCAGCAGTTTCACAGGGGCCGGGGAGCTGTTTTTT
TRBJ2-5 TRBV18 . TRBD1 CASRRGQKETQYF TGTGCCAGCCGAAGGGGACAGAAAGAGACCCAGTACTTC
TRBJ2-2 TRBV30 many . CAWSVQAGGGELFF TGTGCCTGGAGTGTACAAGCTGGGGGTGGGGAGCTGTTTTTT
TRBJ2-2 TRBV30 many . CAWSNGDTGELFF TGTGCCTGGAGTAACGGCGACACCGGGGAGCTGTTTTTT
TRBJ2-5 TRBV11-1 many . CASSQDSYQYF TGTGCCAGCAGCCAAGACTCGTACCAGTACTTC